This TCR beta chain was sequenced in a study of blood T cell repertoires in COVID-19. As for the study in general: Some COVID-19 samples were acute and others convalescent; all came from the United States, Italy and Spain.

The protocol was immunoSEQ multiplex PCR, while the TCRdb copy is restricted to in-frame clones and leaves out a portion. Of roughly 120,000 clones detected, roughly nine tenths appear once; the ten largest clones hold just over 2%. In Seattle, patients joined the study during active infection and were tracked longitudinally. Sequencing was performed on peripheral blood. The source is a middle-aged man with COVID-19, enrolled during active disease.

The CDR3 loop reads CSASPYYGYTF. In DNA form, the CDR3 reads TGCAGTGCTAGTCCTTACTATGGCTACACCTTC. The V gene is TRBV20-1, the J gene TRBJ1-2; no firm D call. The CDR3 length is 11 residues. Germline CDR1 reads DFQATT; CDR2 reads SNEGSKA (reference sequence). Trimming removed 3 bases at V and 3 bases at J, with 5 bases between.